This TCR beta chain derives from a study of blood T cell repertoires in COVID-19. Study overall: Specimens from acute and convalescent COVID-19 originated in the United States, Italy and Spain.

In the authors' workflow: It was from reference gene primer amplification that nucleated cell counts were estimated. Assay used: immunoSEQ multiplex PCR; TCRdb lists only in-frame clones, some missing. The DNA was the basis for D and trimming; V, J and clone size are from that table. The data contain 300,000 to 400,000 clones, approximately 90% of them singletons. V lost 3 bases and J lost 5; bases outside the gene matches: 2. The CDR3 is made up of 15 amino acids. Germline V gene data show CDR1 as MNHEY and CDR2 as SMNVEV (reference sequence). The chain uses TRBV27 and TRBJ1-6; 9 nucleotides match TRBD1. This clonotype was sampled from a young man with COVID-19, enrolled during active disease. The sample consisted of peripheral blood. CDR3 nucleotide sequence: TGTGCCAGCAGTTTTGGGACAGGGCATAATTCACCCCTCCACTTT. Its protein is CASSFGTGHNSPLHF.